This paragraph reports one T cell receptor (beta chain). The antigen is not known. This record belongs to a study of T cell responses to AZD1222 COVID-19 vaccine. On the study more broadly: Second-dose recipients at about 4 or about 12 weeks were treated as one pooled group.

Libraries were prepared by immunoSEQ multiplex PCR; TCRdb keeps only in-frame clonotypes and omits some of them. This table holds 150,000 to 200,000 clones, less than 95% found once. Study results and caveats: Only a handful of AZD1222 recipients were seropositive at baseline. Donors were largely white British and mainly female; clonal diversity was possibly underestimated. All repertoire sampling was performed exclusively after the peak T cell response.

Germline V CDR1 and CDR2: SGHVS, FNYEAQ. The CDR3 spans 15 residues. V lost 5 bases and J lost 6, with 16 bases in between. This TCR was recovered from an adult in good health. The chain combines TRBV7-6 with TRBJ1-4; D is ambiguous. The specimen comprised peripheral blood, sampled on day 0 of AZD1222 vaccination. The CDR3, as DNA: TGTGCCAGCAGCCCCCGTTCAGGCAGTTATGAAAAACTGTTTTTT. The encoded protein is CASSPRSGSYEKLFF.